These 5 T cell receptor beta chains came from one sample sequenced in a study of cytomegalovirus exposure and HLA in healthy donors. The primer mix had 60 Vbeta and 13 Jbeta primers. The table came from immunoSEQ multiplex PCR; TCRdb's copy has only in-frame clones and leaves some out. This table has 200,000 to 300,000 clones, almost 85% appearing once. The sequencing input was PBMCs. The receptors were sampled from a woman in her thirties or forties in good health and CMV-seropositive.

V and J are TRBV27 and TRBJ1-6; D is perhaps TRBD1 (5 bases). V dropped 6 bases and J dropped 1 base, with 13 bases sitting between them. The CDR3 consists of 16 residues. The germline CDR1 and CDR2 sequences are MNHEY and SMNVEV (reference sequence). The CDR3 reads CASSSPTGSYNSPLHF. CDR3 sequence (DNA): TGTGCCAGCAGCAGTCCTACAGGTTCCTATAATTCACCCCTCCACTTT.

The chain employs TRBV28 and TRBJ1-5; maybe TRBD1 (6 bases). This CDR3 is built from 15 residues. The V end was cut by 4 bases, the J end by 3 bases, with 13 bases between. From germline, CDR1 is MDHEN and CDR2 SYDVKM. CDR3 in DNA: TGTGCCAGCAGTTCTGCAACAGGGCCCAATCAGCCCCAGCATTTT. Translation: CASSSATGPNQPQHF. Full variable domain (rest looked up from reference TRBV28 and TRBJ1-5): DVKVTQSSRYLVKRTGEKVFLECVQDMDHENMFWYRQDPGLGLRLIYFSYDVKMKEKGDIPEGYSVSREKKERFSLILESASTNQTSMYLCASSSATGPNQPQHFGDGTRLSIL.

The V and J genes are TRBV9 and TRBJ2-7; D remains unclear. Trimming cost V 4 bases and J 6 bases, with 11 bases left between them. CDR1 is SGDLS and CDR2 is YYNGEE in the germline V gene. The CDR3 runs 12 residues. The CDR3 protein is CASSQISGEQYF. The CDR3 DNA reads as TGTGCCAGCAGCCAGATCAGTGGCGAGCAGTACTTC.

The chain carries TRBV28 and TRBJ2-7; 12 nucleotides agree with TRBD2. Unmatched junction bases numbered 2, after V lost 9 bases and J lost 2 bases. Germline assignment: CDR1 MDHEN and CDR2 SYDVKM. This CDR3 is 13 amino acids long. The CDR3: CASRTSGTYEQYF. The CDR3 DNA is TGTGCCAGTCGGACTAGCGGGACCTACGAGCAGTACTTC. The full variable domain, completed using reference TRBV28 and TRBJ2-7, is DVKVTQSSRYLVKRTGEKVFLECVQDMDHENMFWYRQDPGLGLRLIYFSYDVKMKEKGDIPEGYSVSREKKERFSLILESASTNQTSMYLCASRTSGTYEQYFGPGTRLTVT.

The gene calls are TRBV28 and TRBJ1-2, with D maybe TRBD1 (5 bases). The CDR3 is made up of 13 amino acids. In germline, CDR1 is MDHEN, CDR2 SYDVKM. Trimming cost V 10 bases and J 0 bases, with 12 bases left between them. CDR3 nucleotides: TGTGCCACCCAGGGTTTGGCTAACTATGGCTACACCTTC. Translating it yields CATQGLANYGYTF.